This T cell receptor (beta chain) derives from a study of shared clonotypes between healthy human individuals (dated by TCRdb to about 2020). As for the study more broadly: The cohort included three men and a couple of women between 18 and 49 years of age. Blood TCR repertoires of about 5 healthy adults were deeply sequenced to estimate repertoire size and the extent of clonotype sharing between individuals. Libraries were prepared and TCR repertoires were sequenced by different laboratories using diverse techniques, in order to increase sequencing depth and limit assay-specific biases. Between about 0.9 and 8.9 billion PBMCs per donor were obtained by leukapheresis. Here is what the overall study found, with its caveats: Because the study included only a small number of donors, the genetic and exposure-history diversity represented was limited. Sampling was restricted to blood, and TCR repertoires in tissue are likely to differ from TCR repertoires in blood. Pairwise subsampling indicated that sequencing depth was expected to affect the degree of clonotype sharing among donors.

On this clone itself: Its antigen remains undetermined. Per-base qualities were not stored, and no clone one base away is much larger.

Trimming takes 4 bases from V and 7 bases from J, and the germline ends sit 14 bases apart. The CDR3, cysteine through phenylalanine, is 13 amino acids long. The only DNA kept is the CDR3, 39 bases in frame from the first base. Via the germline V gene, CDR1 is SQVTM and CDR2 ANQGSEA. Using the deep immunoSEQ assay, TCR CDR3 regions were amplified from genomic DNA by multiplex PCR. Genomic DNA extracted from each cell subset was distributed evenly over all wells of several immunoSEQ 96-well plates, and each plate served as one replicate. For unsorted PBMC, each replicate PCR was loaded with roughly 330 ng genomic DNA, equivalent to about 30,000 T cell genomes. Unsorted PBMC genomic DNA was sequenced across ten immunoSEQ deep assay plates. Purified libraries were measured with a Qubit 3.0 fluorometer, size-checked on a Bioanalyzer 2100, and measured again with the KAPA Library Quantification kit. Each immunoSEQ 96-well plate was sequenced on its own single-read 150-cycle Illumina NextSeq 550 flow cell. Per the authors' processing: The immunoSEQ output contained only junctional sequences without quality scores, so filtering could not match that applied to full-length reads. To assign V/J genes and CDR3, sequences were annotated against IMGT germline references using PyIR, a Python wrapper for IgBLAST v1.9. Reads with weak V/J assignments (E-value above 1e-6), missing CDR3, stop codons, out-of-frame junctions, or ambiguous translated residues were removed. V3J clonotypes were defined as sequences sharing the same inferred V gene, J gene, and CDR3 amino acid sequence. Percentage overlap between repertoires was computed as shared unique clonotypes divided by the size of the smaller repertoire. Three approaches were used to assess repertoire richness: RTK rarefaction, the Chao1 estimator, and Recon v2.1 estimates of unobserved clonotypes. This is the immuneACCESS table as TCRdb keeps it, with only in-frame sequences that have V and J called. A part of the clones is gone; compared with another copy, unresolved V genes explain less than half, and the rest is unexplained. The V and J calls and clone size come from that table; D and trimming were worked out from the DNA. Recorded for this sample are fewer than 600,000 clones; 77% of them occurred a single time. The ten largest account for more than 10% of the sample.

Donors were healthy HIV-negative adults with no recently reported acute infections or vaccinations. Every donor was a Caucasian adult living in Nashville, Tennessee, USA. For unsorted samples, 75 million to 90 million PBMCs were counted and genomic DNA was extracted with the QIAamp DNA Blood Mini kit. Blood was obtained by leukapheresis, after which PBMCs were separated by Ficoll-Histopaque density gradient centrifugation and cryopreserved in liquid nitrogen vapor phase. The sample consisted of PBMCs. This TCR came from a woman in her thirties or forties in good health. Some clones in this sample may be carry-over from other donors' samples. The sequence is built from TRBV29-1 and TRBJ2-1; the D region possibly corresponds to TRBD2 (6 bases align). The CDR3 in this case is CSVGTSRQNEQFF. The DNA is TGCAGCGTTGGAACTAGCCGGCAAAATGAGCAGTTCTTC.